This entry is about one T cell receptor (beta chain). Its antigen is undetermined. Use of 60 Vbeta and 13 Jbeta primers characterized the PCR. Some clones are missing from TCRdb's copy, which holds only in-frame ones; the method was immunoSEQ multiplex PCR. The sample records over 150,000 clones, 80% being singletons. This sample was taken from a study of cytomegalovirus exposure and HLA in healthy donors. Findings of the study overall: With further analysis later on, most CMV-associated TCR beta chains appeared HLA-restricted. Later genetic work tied a missense DCLRE1C variant to beta-chain V and J trimming.

Donors had nominal health at sampling but likely had unrecorded immune exposures. The sequencing sample was made of PBMCs. The source of this sequence is a man aged 18 to 30 in good health and CMV-seropositive.

CDR3 bases: TGTGCCAGCTCACCAATAGCCGGGACAGGGGGCTCGCCGAACACTGAAGCTTTCTTT. Protein: CASSPIAGTGGSPNTEAFF. The chain is built from TRBV18 and TRBJ1-1; 12 nucleotides line up with TRBD1. The CDR3 is 19 residues long. CDR1 is KGHSH, CDR2 LQKENI, per germline. V lost 2 bases, J lost 1 base, and 11 bases stayed unmatched.